These 28 T cell receptor beta chains were all obtained from the same sample, sequenced in a study of blood T cell repertoires in COVID-19. Libraries were prepared by immunoSEQ multiplex PCR; TCRdb keeps only in-frame clonotypes and omits some of them. The sample contains about 52,000 clones, 85% of which appear only once. Sequencing input: peripheral blood. These receptors originate from a human donor in a cohort sampled during active COVID-19.

The V gene is TRBV9, the J gene TRBJ2-1; 11 bases are a match to TRBD2. The germline CDR1 and CDR2 sequences are SGDLS and YYNGEE. CDR3 length: 17 amino acids. V shed 0 bases and J 8 bases; nucleotides not matched to a gene: 10. CDR3 nucleotide sequence: TGTGCCAGCAGCGTAGGGCCCACGACTAGCGGGACCCATGAGCAGTTCTTC. Translation: CASSVGPTTSGTHEQFF.

There are a few counts of this clone. The V call is TRBV28, the J call TRBJ1-5; 8 bases fit TRBD1. The germline CDR1 and CDR2 sequences are MDHEN and SYDVKM. J gave up 5 bases and V 1 base, and 7 bases lay outside the gene matches. The CDR3 has 16 residues. CDR3 DNA: TGTGCCAGCAGTTTATTCCGGACAGGGCTCGATCAGCCCCAGCATTTT. It codes for CASSLFRTGLDQPQHF.

The gene calls are TRBV3-1 (or the pseudogene TRBV3-2) and TRBJ2-5; perhaps TRBD2 as D (6 bases). The CDR3 has 13 amino acids. V was clipped by 4 bases and J by 1 base, with 7 bases between them. From germline, CDR1 is LGHDT and CDR2 YNNKEL (reference sequence). Here the CDR3 DNA reads TGTGCCAGCAGCCGGGACTTCCAAGAGACCCAGTACTTC. It yields the protein CASSRDFQETQYF.

V gene TRBV7-2 combines with J gene TRBJ1-6, with D unresolved. V was trimmed by 5 bases and J by 4 bases, leaving 6 bases between them. This CDR3 contains 13 residues. In germline, CDR1 is SGHTA, CDR2 FQGNSA. The CDR3 region is CASSRQYNSPLHF. The CDR3 nucleotides are TGTGCCAGCAGCCGACAATATAATTCACCCCTCCACTTT.

The V gene is TRBV7-2, the J gene TRBJ2-7; D is uncertain. V lost 0 bases, J lost 0 bases, and 9 bases lay in between. Germline V gene data show CDR1 as SGHTA and CDR2 as FQGNSA. This CDR3 spans 15 amino acids. Written as DNA, the CDR3 is TGTGCCAGCAGCTTAGCGGTGCTAAGCTCCTACGAGCAGTACTTC. This translates into CASSLAVLSSYEQYF.

J is TRBJ2-1 and V is TRBV18; TRBD2 matches at 7 bases. Unmatched junction bases numbered 5, after V lost 2 bases and J lost 4 bases. Germline V gives CDR1 KGHSH, CDR2 LQKENI. This CDR3 is built from 15 residues. The CDR3 protein is CASSPDLAEYNEQFF. For the CDR3, the DNA is TGTGCCAGCTCACCAGATCTAGCGGAATACAATGAGCAGTTCTTC.

This chain uses TRBV3-1 (or the pseudogene TRBV3-2) with TRBJ1-2; TRBD1 agrees at 7 bases. This CDR3 is 15 amino acids long. CDR1 is LGHDT, CDR2 YNNKEL, per germline (reference sequence). With 0 bases clipped from V and 0 bases from J, the junction kept 1 base outside the gene matches. The CDR3 loop is CASSQDGQANYGYTF. The CDR3 DNA reads as TGTGCCAGCAGCCAAGATGGACAGGCTAACTATGGCTACACCTTC.

The chain joins TRBV19 to TRBJ2-1; 7 bases align to TRBD2. The CDR3 has 13 residues. The germline V gene encodes CDR1 LNHDA and CDR2 SQIVND (reference sequence). V gave up 3 bases and J gave up 10 bases; unmatched junction bases: 6. The CDR3 spells CASSITGGREQFF. In DNA, the CDR3 is TGTGCCAGTAGTATTACGGGAGGACGGGAGCAGTTCTTC.

This chain joins TRBV18 and TRBJ1-5, with D possibly TRBD1 on 5 matching bases. Trimming stripped 6 bases from V and 3 bases from J, with 9 bases between. This CDR3 has 13 amino acids. CDR1 is KGHSH, CDR2 LQKENI, per germline. For the CDR3, the DNA is TGTGCCAGCTCCCCGGGACTCAATCAGCCCCAGCATTTT. This codes for CASSPGLNQPQHF.

The rearrangement joins TRBV5-6 to TRBJ1-5, with 10 bases matching TRBD1. Unmatched junction bases numbered 7, after V lost 4 bases and J lost 6 bases. Germline V gene data show CDR1 as SGHDT and CDR2 as YYEEEE. The CDR3 spans 15 residues. The CDR3 reads CASSTRDRGIQPQHF. Written as DNA, the CDR3 is TGTGCCAGCAGCACCCGGGACAGGGGAATTCAGCCCCAGCATTTT. The whole variable domain, remainder taken from reference TRBV5-6 and TRBJ1-5, is DAGVTQSPTHLIKTRGQQVTLRCSPKSGHDTVSWYQQALGQGPQFIFQYYEEEERQRGNFPDRFSGHQFPNYSSELNVNALLLGDSALYLCASSTRDRGIQPQHFGDGTRLSIL.

This clone was seen more than once but under ten times. The chain recombines TRBV11-3 with TRBJ2-2, with 11 nucleotides matching TRBD2. Germline CDR1 and CDR2: SGHNT and YENEEA. The CDR3 runs to 16 residues. Germline trimming cut 6 bases from V and 4 bases from J; bases unmatched to any gene: 7. The CDR3 DNA reads TGTGCCAGCAGTCTCACTAGCGGGAGTATCACCGGGGAGCTGTTTTTT. Its translation is CASSLTSGSITGELFF.

As for this clone: A junction end diverges from the germline sequence, so it may reflect a read error. This chain joins TRBV27 and TRBJ2-7; 8 nucleotides match TRBD2. This CDR3 is built from 16 residues. Looked up from germline, CDR1 is MNHEY and CDR2 is SMNVEV (reference sequence). The CDR3 spells CASSLSSGGQSYEQYF. The CDR3 DNA is TGTGCCAGCAGCTTATCGTCGGGGGGGCAGTCCTACGAGCAGTACTTC.

The chain joins TRBV5-6 to TRBJ1-6; 7 bases align to TRBD1. The junction had 5 bases not matched to a gene; V was cut back by 1 base and J by 10 bases. CDR1 and CDR2 (germline): SGHDT, YYEEEE. This CDR3 has 14 amino acids. The CDR3 DNA reads TGTGCCAGCAGCTTGTACAGGGGAACGTCACCCCTCCACTTT. Protein: CASSLYRGTSPLHF. Filled out from reference TRBV5-6 and TRBJ1-6, the complete variable domain reads DAGVTQSPTHLIKTRGQQVTLRCSPKSGHDTVSWYQQALGQGPQFIFQYYEEEERQRGNFPDRFSGHQFPNYSSELNVNALLLGDSALYLCASSLYRGTSPLHFGNGTRLTVT.

This rearrangement joins TRBV10-1 to TRBJ2-5, with 10 positions matching TRBD2. The CDR3 covers 16 residues. CDR1 is WNHNN, CDR2 SYGVQD, per germline (reference sequence). Trimming at V came to 2 bases and at J to 5 bases, leaving 8 bases not matched to a gene. Written as DNA, the CDR3 is TGCGCCAGCAGTGAGGGTCTAGCGGGAGTTCGGGAGACCCAGTACTTC. This translates into CASSEGLAGVRETQYF.

The table lists this clone with a count of one. V gene TRBV12-3 or TRBV12-4 combines with J gene TRBJ2-3, with D possibly TRBD1 on 6 matching bases. V was shortened by 6 bases and J by 6 bases, with 13 bases between the two germline ends. The CDR3 spans 13 residues. CDR3 sequence reads: CASRDSLSDTQYF. As DNA, the CDR3 is TGTGCCAGCAGGGACAGTTTGTCCGATACGCAGTATTTT.

The chain joins TRBV27 to TRBJ2-5; D call uncertain. The CDR3 covers 10 residues. V lost 8 bases, J lost 4 bases, and 5 bases lay in between. The V gene's germline CDR1 is MNHEY and CDR2 SMNVEV (reference sequence). The CDR3 sequence is CASGLETQYF. In DNA form, the CDR3 reads TGTGCCAGCGGCTTAGAGACCCAGTACTTC.

The V gene is TRBV2, the J gene TRBJ2-7; 7 nucleotides line up with TRBD2. The CDR3 runs 16 residues. The germline CDR1 and CDR2 sequences are SNHLY and FYNNEI. The V segment lost 7 bases and the J segment 5 bases; nucleotides outside the gene matches: 17. The CDR3 is CASNIRAGELVHEQYF. The DNA for the CDR3 is TGTGCCAGCAACATCCGGGCGGGAGAGTTAGTCCACGAGCAGTACTTC.

Only a few counts were recorded for this clone. The CDR3 spells CASSLDSGSNQPQHF. The CDR3, as DNA: TGTGCCAGCAGCTTGGACTCAGGCAGCAATCAGCCCCAGCATTTT. The V and J genes are TRBV5-4 and TRBJ1-5; D is unresolved. The germline V gene encodes CDR1 SGHNT and CDR2 YYREEE (reference sequence). Trimming removed 0 bases from V and 1 base from J, with 8 bases in between. The CDR3 sequence is 15 residues long.

The chain combines TRBV1 with TRBJ2-2; the table's D call, TRBD2, has no DNA check behind it. TRBV1 is classified as a pseudogene. The CDR3 has 16 residues. In nucleotides, the CDR3 is TGCACCAGCAGCCAAGGACTAGCTACGAACACCGGGGAGCTGTTTTTT. This translates into CTSSQGLATNTGELFF.

CDR3 nucleotide sequence: TGTGCCAGCAGTGAAGTAGGGCGGGGGAAACTGTTTTTT. Amino acids: CASSEVGRGKLFF. The V gene is TRBV6-1, the J gene TRBJ1-4; D may be TRBD1 (5 bases). From germline, CDR1 is MNHNS and CDR2 SASEGT. The CDR3 sequence is 13 residues long. The V end lost 1 base, the J end lost 11 bases, and 11 bases lay between the germline ends.

This rearrangement joins TRBV30 to TRBJ1-2; 7 nucleotides match TRBD1. The V gene end was trimmed by 2 bases and the J gene end by 8 bases; junction bases not matched to a gene: 8. Germline V CDR1 and CDR2: GTSNPN, SVGIG (reference sequence). This CDR3 spans 13 amino acids. Written as DNA, the CDR3 is TGTGCCTGGAGTCCACAGGGGTCAAGGGGCTACACCTTC. It translates to CAWSPQGSRGYTF. Together with reference TRBV30 and TRBJ1-2, the CDR3 gives the full variable domain: SQTIHQWPATLVQPVGSPLSLECTVEGTSNPNLYWYRQAAGRGLQLLFYSVGIGQISSEVPQNLSASRPQDRQFILSSKKLLLSDSGFYLCAWSPQGSRGYTFGSGTRLTVV.

This chain connects TRBV6-5 to TRBJ2-1, with TRBD2 matching 10 bases. V lost 5 bases, J lost 6 bases, and 1 base stayed unmatched. The CDR3 spans 13 residues. Germline V gives CDR1 MNHEY, CDR2 SVGAGI. The CDR3 here is CASSKREGNEQFF. CDR3 bases: TGTGCCAGCAGTAAGCGGGAGGGCAATGAGCAGTTCTTC.

A remark on this clone: The same CDR3 is also encoded by other DNA sequences in this sample. The chain couples TRBV5-1 to TRBJ1-1; a possible D gene is TRBD1 (6 bases). The CDR3 runs 14 residues. In germline, CDR1 is SGHRS, CDR2 YFSETQ. V was trimmed by 0 bases and J by 1 base, leaving 7 bases between them. The CDR3 region is CASSLEQGNTEAFF. CDR3 DNA sequence: TGCGCCAGCAGCTTGGAACAGGGGAACACTGAAGCTTTCTTT.

This sequence joins TRBV15 and TRBJ2-7; 9 bases map to TRBD2. The germline V gene has CDR1 LNHNV and CDR2 YYDKDF (reference sequence). The CDR3 is 15 residues long. The junction had 7 bases not matched to a gene; V was cut back by 3 bases and J by 4 bases. CDR3 nucleotide sequence: TGTGCCACCAGCAGTAGCGGGAGTTGGAAATACGAGCAGTACTTC. Amino acids: CATSSSGSWKYEQYF.

This sequence joins TRBV27 and TRBJ2-3; 9 positions agree with TRBD2. The germline gives CDR1 MNHEY, CDR2 SMNVEV (reference sequence). J lost 3 bases, V lost 7 bases, and 11 bases had no gene match. This CDR3 is 16 amino acids long. Here the CDR3 reads CASNYLYSGRTDTQYF. Written as DNA, the CDR3 is TGTGCCAGCAACTACCTTTACAGCGGGAGGACAGATACGCAGTATTTT.

V usage is TRBV7-9 and J usage is TRBJ1-1; D gene uncertain. Germline loops: CDR1 SEHNR, CDR2 FQNEAQ (reference sequence). This CDR3 comprises 16 residues. Trimming shortened V by 1 base and J by 1 base, and 13 bases separated the two germline ends. CDR3 residues: CASSLGGRKGNTEAFF. DNA for the CDR3: TGTGCCAGCAGCTTAGGAGGGAGGAAGGGGAACACTGAAGCTTTCTTT.

The chain couples TRBV28 to TRBJ1-3, with TRBD1 as a possible D gene (6 bases). The CDR3 spans 15 residues. CDR1 is MDHEN, CDR2 SYDVKM, per germline. Trimming removed 4 bases at V and 2 bases at J, with 12 bases between. This CDR3 reads CASSSQGLTGNTIYF. The CDR3 nucleotides read TGTGCCAGCAGTTCACAGGGTCTAACTGGAAACACCATATATTTT.

The genes are TRBV6-6 and TRBJ1-2; tentative D call: TRBD1 (6 bases). V was shortened by 6 bases and J by 6 bases, with 20 bases between the two germline ends. In germline, CDR1 is MNHNY, CDR2 SVGAGI (reference sequence). This CDR3 contains 15 residues. The CDR3: CASSPRIQGRDGYTF. CDR3 sequence (DNA): TGTGCCAGCAGCCCCAGAATACAGGGACGGGATGGCTACACCTTC.